This TCR beta chain is drawn from a study of breast tumors, draining lymph nodes, adjacent tissues. TCRdb re-called the multiplex PCR reads with MiXCR, one entry per CDR3 protein. The sample contains about 180,000 distinct CDR3 sequences, about 34% of which appear only once. The lymph nodes were axillary draining lymph nodes from breast cancer patients. Whole-study results and caveats: That most tumor T cells come from lymph nodes remained unproven. Tumors had less TCR diversity than lymph nodes, more than nontumor tissue.

In this sample, this clonotype turned up many times. The antigen remains unidentified. Sequenced input: axillary lymph node tissue. The receptor was derived from a female donor with breast cancer. Some clones in this sample may be carry-over from other donors' samples.

CDR3 protein: CSAREVLSGVYEQYF. Written as DNA, the CDR3 is TGCAGTGCTAGAGAAGTCCTTAGCGGGGTCTACGAGCAGTACTTC. The rearrangement links TRBV20-1 to TRBJ2-7, with 8 bases aligning to TRBD2. The germline CDR1 and CDR2 sequences are DFQATT and SNEGSKA (reference sequence). After removal of 0 bases from V and 3 bases from J, the junction contained 7 bases not matched to a gene. The CDR3 consists of 15 residues.